This T cell receptor (beta chain) was recovered during a study of vaccination effects on CD4 cells after COVID-19. Findings and caveats of the study: In convalescent patients, vaccine-induced clones largely differed from infection-induced clones. Both infection-induced and vaccine-induced clones contracted markedly at late post-vaccination timepoints.

Some clones are missing from TCRdb's copy, which holds only in-frame ones; the method was immunoSEQ multiplex PCR. The table lists 20,000 to 30,000 clones, roughly 77% of them singletons. Trimming took 0 bases from V and 0 from J; bases not matched to a gene: 6. Germline CDR1 is SGHRS and CDR2 is YFSETQ. The CDR3 loop spans 18 amino acids. Concerning this clone: Its target is unknown.

Pools of viral peptides were used by the ViraFEST assay to expand antigen-specific CD4+ T cells ahead of sequencing. Subsequent to a culture period of around eleven days, CD4+ T cells were isolated. Infection dated between March and December 2020, before the Alpha, Beta and Delta variants reached the United States. Each culture well received a few million PBMC. These cells were then cultured in IMDM with approximately 10 IU/ml IL-2 and roughly 10 ug/ml peptides. Material: CD4+ T cells from PBMCs cultured with HCoV-NL63 spike peptides, obtained before COVID-19 vaccination. The source is a human donor who had a prior SARS-CoV-2 infection. The rearrangement joins TRBV5-1 to TRBJ2-1; 10 nucleotides agree with TRBD2. The CDR3 DNA reads TGCGCCAGCAGCTTGGCCACTAGCGGGGCTAGCTCCTACAATGAGCAGTTCTTC. Amino acid sequence: CASSLATSGASSYNEQFF.